The subject of this entry is one TCR beta chain. The antigen is not known. TCRdb's table, derived via immunoSEQ multiplex PCR, lists solely in-frame clones and lacks some. The table lists 150,000 to 200,000 clones, 88% of them singletons. The data are from a study of T cell responses to AZD1222 COVID-19 vaccine. Overall study findings and caveats: Dominant at 160-218 and 743-854, vaccine-associated CD4 TCRs also spanned spike. None of the repertoires were sampled until the peak T cell response had passed. Females made up more of the donors, who were largely white British, and clonal diversity may have come out too low.

Pooling covered second doses at about 4 or about 12 weeks. Trimming pared 5 bases from V and 4 bases from J, leaving 12 bases between. This CDR3 has 15 residues. CDR1 is LNHDA, CDR2 SQIVND, per germline (reference sequence). Sequencing used peripheral blood, obtained 28 days after the second AZD1222 dose. The chain employs TRBV19 and TRBJ2-6, with a tentative D call TRBD1 (6 bases). The TCR sequence derives from an adult who received the AZD1222 COVID-19 vaccine. CDR3 sequence (DNA): TGTGCCAGTAGTGTACAGGGAGCCGGGGCCAACGTCCTGACTTTC. Translation: CASSVQGAGANVLTF. The variable domain in full, completed from reference TRBV19 and TRBJ2-6, reads DGGITQSPKYLFRKEGQNVTLSCEQNLNHDAMYWYRQDPGQGLRLIYYSQIVNDFQKGDIAEGYSVSREKKESFPLTVTSAQKNPTAFYLCASSVQGAGANVLTFGAGSRLTVL.